Following are 29 T cell receptor beta chains from one sample sequenced in a study of early T cells in non-severe SARS-CoV-2 infection. Using its own MiXCR run on the 5' RACE reads, TCRdb lists one record per CDR3 protein. The table shows more than 25,000 distinct CDR3 sequences, with roughly 5.9% occurring only once. The specimen was whole blood. The receptors originated from an adult who was a healthcare worker with PCR-confirmed SARS-CoV-2 infection or an uninfected control (not recorded which).

The table lists this clonotype with many counts. The chain joins TRBV11-2 to TRBJ2-7; D is undetermined. Trimming removed 3 bases from V and 0 bases from J, with 9 bases in between. CDR3 length: 14 residues. Looked up from germline, CDR1 is SGHAT and CDR2 is FQNNGV. The CDR3 region is CASSFVTSSYEQYF. The CDR3 nucleotides read TGTGCCAGCAGCTTTGTTACTTCCTCCTACGAGCAGTACTTC.

V gene TRBV9 combines with J gene TRBJ2-4; D is possibly TRBD2 (5 bases). The CDR3 covers 14 residues. Trimming left V 4 bases short and J 6 bases short, with 14 bases between. The germline gives CDR1 SGDLS, CDR2 YYNGEE. The CDR3 loop reads CASSSRAGGNIQYF. Written as DNA, the CDR3 is TGTGCCAGCAGCTCCCGGGCGGGCGGAAACATTCAGTACTTC.

This clonotype was seen more than once but under ten times. The chain carries TRBV27 and TRBJ1-5; no reliable D call. This CDR3 is built from 14 residues. Germline CDR1 MNHEY, CDR2 SMNVEV (reference sequence). The V end was cut by 5 bases, the J end by 1 base, with 9 bases between. The chain's CDR3 is CASSAGWSNQPQHF. In DNA form, the CDR3 reads TGTGCCAGCAGTGCCGGGTGGAGCAATCAGCCCCAGCATTTT.

V and J are TRBV7-2 and TRBJ2-1; 8 nucleotides align to TRBD2. In germline, CDR1 is SGHTA, CDR2 FQGNSA. The junction had 5 bases not matched to a gene; V was cut back by 3 bases and J by 1 base. This CDR3 is 16 amino acids long. In DNA, the CDR3 is TGTGCCAGCAGCTTCCTAGCGGGCATGTCCTACAATGAGCAGTTCTTC. Translation gives CASSFLAGMSYNEQFF. Combining the CDR3 with reference TRBV7-2 and TRBJ2-1 gives the whole variable domain GAGVSQSPSNKVTEKGKDVELRCDPISGHTALYWYRQSLGQGLEFLIYFQGNSAPDKSGLPSDRFSAERTGGSVSTLTIQRTQQEDSAVYLCASSFLAGMSYNEQFFGPGTRLTVL.

This clonotype was seen repeatedly, ten times or more. The rearrangement links TRBV6-6 to TRBJ2-3; D is possibly TRBD1 or TRBD2 (5 bases each). Trimming left V 7 bases short and J 2 bases short, with 19 bases between. The CDR3 totals 16 residues. Germline lookup yields CDR1 MNHNY and CDR2 SVGAGI (reference sequence). This CDR3 is CASTSGHLSLTDTQYF. CDR3 DNA: TGTGCCAGCACCTCGGGGCACCTCTCTCTCACAGATACGCAGTATTTT.

This clonotype was picked up many times. CDR3 sequence reads: CAWSLAGGTDTQYF. The CDR3 coding sequence is TGTGCCTGGAGTTTGGCGGGCGGCACAGATACGCAGTATTTT. This rearrangement joins TRBV30 to TRBJ2-3, with a weak D call TRBD2 (5 bases). The CDR3 sequence is 14 residues long. V was shortened by 2 bases and J by 1 base, with 10 bases between the two germline ends. Germline CDR1 and CDR2: GTSNPN and SVGIG (reference sequence).

This clonotype was detected ten times or more. This sequence joins TRBV9 and TRBJ1-1; D is unresolved. The germline V gene encodes CDR1 SGDLS and CDR2 YYNGEE. This CDR3 comprises 14 residues. V gave up 0 bases and J gave up 1 base, with 7 bases separating them. The CDR3 is CASSVGPTNTEAFF. CDR3 nucleotides: TGTGCCAGCAGCGTAGGCCCGACGAACACTGAAGCTTTCTTT.

Ten or more counts support this clonotype. The gene calls are TRBV28 and TRBJ2-2; 13 nucleotides agree with TRBD2. J was trimmed by 4 bases and V by 4 bases; bases with no gene match: 9. This CDR3 comprises 18 residues. CDR1 MDHEN and CDR2 SYDVKM come from the germline V gene. The CDR3 region is CASSYPGLAGRGTGELFF. The CDR3 region has the DNA TGTGCCAGCAGTTACCCGGGACTAGCGGGGCGGGGCACCGGGGAGCTGTTTTTT.

This clonotype came up many times. The chain has TRBV7-6 and TRBJ2-1, with 8 bases fitting TRBD2. CDR1 and CDR2 (germline): SGHVS, FNYEAQ. V dropped 4 bases and J dropped 2; count of bases not matched to a gene: 7. This CDR3 has 16 amino acids. The CDR3 region is CASSSGAGAPYNEQFF. CDR3 DNA sequence: TGTGCCAGCAGCTCAGGAGCGGGGGCCCCCTACAATGAGCAGTTCTTC.

In its sample, this clonotype was seen many times. This chain connects TRBV11-2 to TRBJ2-7, with 10 bases fitting TRBD1. This CDR3 has 14 residues. Germline lookup yields CDR1 SGHAT and CDR2 FQNNGV. The V segment lost 5 bases and the J segment 5 bases; nucleotides outside the gene matches: 6. CDR3 in DNA: TGTGCCAGCAGCCCGACAGGGGGCATGGACGAGCAGTACTTC. It is translated as CASSPTGGMDEQYF.

This clonotype was found a few times. V is TRBV10-3 and J is TRBJ2-7; 9 bases match TRBD1. With 4 bases clipped from V and 5 bases from J, the junction kept 12 bases outside the gene matches. In germline, CDR1 is ENHRY, CDR2 SYGVKD. The CDR3 loop spans 16 amino acids. The CDR3 here is CAISGTPGQGVDEQYF. The CDR3 coding sequence is TGTGCCATCAGTGGCACTCCGGGACAGGGTGTAGACGAGCAGTACTTC.

V is TRBV7-2 and J is TRBJ2-1; D possibly corresponds to TRBD2 (6 bases). Between the trimmed V and J ends, which lost 3 bases and 0 bases, there was a span of 9 bases. The CDR3 is made up of 15 amino acids. Germline CDR1 SGHTA, CDR2 FQGNSA. The CDR3 is CASSFGLSSYNEQFF. The CDR3 nucleotides read TGTGCCAGCAGCTTTGGACTAAGCTCCTACAATGAGCAGTTCTTC.

This clonotype has just a few counts. This chain uses TRBV4-3 with TRBJ2-1, with 7 nucleotides matching TRBD1. The V gene end was trimmed by 8 bases and the J gene end by 3 bases; junction bases not matched to a gene: 7. The CDR3 extends over 14 amino acids. Germline V gives CDR1 LGHNA, CDR2 YSLEER. The CDR3 sequence is CASAPGQFYNEQFF. The CDR3 region has the DNA TGCGCCAGCGCCCCGGGACAGTTCTACAATGAGCAGTTCTTC.

This clonotype was detected ten times or more. The chain has TRBV5-1 and TRBJ2-2, with D perhaps TRBD2 (6 bases). V was clipped by 4 bases and J by 1 base, with 17 bases between them. This CDR3 region has 17 residues. Per the germline V gene, CDR1 is SGHRS and CDR2 is YFSETQ. The CDR3, as DNA: TGCGCCAGCAGCCCCCAGTTGAATAGCGGGAACACCGGGGAGCTGTTTTTT. Protein: CASSPQLNSGNTGELFF. The variable domain in full, with the rest retrieved from reference TRBV5-1 and TRBJ2-2, is KAGVTQTPRYLIKTRGQQVTLSCSPISGHRSVSWYQQTPGQGLQFLFEYFSETQRNKGNFPGRFSGRQFSNSRSEMNVSTLELGDSALYLCASSPQLNSGNTGELFFGEGSRLTVL.

The rearrangement joins TRBV20-1 to TRBJ2-1; the match to TRBD2 covers 8 bases. CDR3 length: 17 amino acids. The V and J ends lost 0 bases and 10 bases, in that order; junction bases with no gene match: 17. The germline V gene encodes CDR1 DFQATT and CDR2 SNEGSKA (reference sequence). The DNA for the CDR3 is TGCAGTGCTAGAGATGAGAAACGTAGCGGGGACCGGGAAGAGCAGTTCTTC. Its translation: CSARDEKRSGDREEQFF.

This clonotype was seen repeatedly, ten times or more. The chain has TRBV14 and TRBJ2-2; no firm D call. This CDR3 spans 16 amino acids. The ends were cut back, 5 bases at V and 7 bases at J, with 20 bases in the middle. Germline CDR1 SGHDN, CDR2 FVKESK. The CDR3 DNA follows: TGTGCCAGCAGCTCTTGGGCGGAAAAACCCCACGGGGAGCTGTTTTTT. It specifies CASSSWAEKPHGELFF.

This clonotype was detected a few times. The CDR3 protein is CASSQTGTSGTQYF. DNA for the CDR3: TGTGCCAGTAGTCAAACCGGGACTAGCGGAACCCAGTACTTC. This rearrangement joins TRBV19 to TRBJ2-5; TRBD2 aligns across 11 bases. With 5 bases clipped from V and 8 bases from J, the junction kept 7 bases outside the gene matches. The germline gives CDR1 LNHDA, CDR2 SQIVND (reference sequence). The CDR3 runs 14 residues.

This clonotype counts as medium-sized. The V call is TRBV7-2, the J call TRBJ1-6, with D perhaps TRBD1 (6 bases). The germline gives CDR1 SGHTA, CDR2 FQGNSA. The CDR3 sequence is 11 residues long. V gave up 5 bases and J gave up 12 bases, with 8 bases separating them. The CDR3 DNA reads as TGTGCCAGCAGCGGGGGCGGACCCCTCCACTTT. This gives the protein CASSGGGPLHF. The variable domain in full, completed from reference TRBV7-2 and TRBJ1-6, reads GAGVSQSPSNKVTEKGKDVELRCDPISGHTALYWYRQSLGQGLEFLIYFQGNSAPDKSGLPSDRFSAERTGGSVSTLTIQRTQQEDSAVYLCASSGGGPLHFGNGTRLTVT.

This clonotype came up a few times. The V call is TRBV3-1, the J call TRBJ1-1; perhaps TRBD1 as D (6 bases). The CDR3 is 14 residues long. Germline V gene lookup returns CDR1 LGHDT and CDR2 YNNKEL (reference sequence). V was clipped by 2 bases and J by 4 bases, with 11 bases between them. The CDR3 nucleotides read TGTGCCAGCAGCCAACGGACAGTCCGCACTGAAGCTTTCTTT. This translates into CASSQRTVRTEAFF.

The chain carries TRBV20-1 and TRBJ2-2; D is unresolved. Trimming pared 0 bases from V and 0 bases from J, leaving 11 bases between. The CDR3 runs to 16 residues. CDR1 and CDR2 from the germline V gene are DFQATT and SNEGSKA (reference sequence). CDR3 residues: CSARDRTKANTGELFF. The CDR3 nucleotides are TGCAGTGCTAGAGATAGAACCAAAGCGAACACCGGGGAGCTGTTTTTT.

This chain joins TRBV6-2 or TRBV6-3 and TRBJ2-5; D unclear. With 4 bases removed from V and 5 bases from J, the gap between germline ends came to 11 bases. Germline CDR1 and CDR2: MNHEY and SVGEGT. The CDR3 contains 13 residues. In DNA form, the CDR3 reads TGTGCCAGCAGTTCCCGAGATGCGGAGACCCAGTACTTC. The encoded protein is CASSSRDAETQYF.

This clonotype has at least ten counts. CDR3 in DNA: TGTGCCAGCAGCTTTTCGGGGAATGGCTACACCTTC. Its protein product is CASSFSGNGYTF. The chain carries TRBV5-4 and TRBJ1-2; no clear D. The CDR3 totals 12 residues. Germline V gene sequence: CDR1 SGHNT, CDR2 YYREEE (reference sequence). V shed 2 bases and J shed 6 bases, with 8 bases lying between them.

In its sample, this clonotype was seen many times. The CDR3 DNA follows: TGTGCCATCACGTCGGACAGGGGGAACACTGAAGCTTTCTTT. This translates into CAITSDRGNTEAFF. The chain combines TRBV10-3 with TRBJ1-1, with 9 bases matching TRBD1. The CDR3 runs to 14 residues. The V gene's germline CDR1 is ENHRY and CDR2 SYGVKD. J gave up 1 base and V 7 bases, and 4 bases lay outside the gene matches.

This clonotype was recorded many times. The chain combines TRBV10-3 with TRBJ1-1; no clear D gene. Trimming took off 10 bases at V and 1 base at J, with 10 bases between the two ends. Per the germline V gene, CDR1 is ENHRY and CDR2 is SYGVKD. The CDR3 runs to 12 residues. CDR3 coding DNA: TGTGCCACTACCGACGGGAACACTGAAGCTTTCTTT. This sequence encodes CATTDGNTEAFF.

This clonotype appeared many times. The chain is built from TRBV4-2 and TRBJ1-1; D gene unclear. Looked up from germline, CDR1 is LGHNA and CDR2 is YNFKEQ. The CDR3 contains 12 residues. V was cut by 1 base and J by 8 bases, with 8 bases left in between. CDR3 nucleotide sequence: TGTGCCAGCAGCCAAGGGTCATCAGAAGCTTTCTTT. Its protein product is CASSQGSSEAFF.

This clonotype has just a few counts. V gene TRBV10-3 combines with J gene TRBJ1-3; D unclear. Germline CDR1 and CDR2: ENHRY and SYGVKD. V lost 4 bases and J 0 bases, leaving 7 bases between the germline ends. The CDR3 consists of 14 residues. The chain's CDR3 is CAISGTDSGNTIYF. The CDR3 nucleotides read TGTGCCATCAGTGGGACCGACTCTGGAAACACCATATATTTT.

In this sample, this clonotype turned up many times. V and J are TRBV27 and TRBJ2-5, with D possibly TRBD1 on 6 matching bases. CDR1 and CDR2 (germline): MNHEY, SMNVEV (reference sequence). The CDR3 spans 14 residues. Trimming pared 6 bases from V and 1 base from J, leaving 12 bases between. The CDR3 loop is CASSVQGSQETQYF. CDR3 nucleotide sequence: TGTGCCAGCAGCGTTCAGGGGAGCCAAGAGACCCAGTACTTC.

The table lists this clonotype with many counts. The chain links TRBV15 to TRBJ2-2; weak D call: TRBD1 (6 bases). Germline lookup yields CDR1 LNHNV and CDR2 YYDKDF (reference sequence). There are 17 residues in the CDR3. Trimming shortened V by 0 bases and J by 0 bases, and 11 bases separated the two germline ends. CDR3 coding DNA: TGTGCCACCAGCAGAGATTATGGGGGCACGAACACCGGGGAGCTGTTTTTT. Protein: CATSRDYGGTNTGELFF.

A few counts support this clonotype. V and J are TRBV20-1 and TRBJ2-1; 9 nucleotides align to TRBD1. In germline, CDR1 is DFQATT, CDR2 SNEGSKA (reference sequence). This CDR3 has 14 amino acids. Germline trimming cut 5 bases from V and 5 bases from J; bases unmatched to any gene: 7. The CDR3 region is CSAPGQGIHNEQFF. CDR3 nucleotides: TGCAGTGCTCCAGGACAGGGGATCCACAATGAGCAGTTCTTC.